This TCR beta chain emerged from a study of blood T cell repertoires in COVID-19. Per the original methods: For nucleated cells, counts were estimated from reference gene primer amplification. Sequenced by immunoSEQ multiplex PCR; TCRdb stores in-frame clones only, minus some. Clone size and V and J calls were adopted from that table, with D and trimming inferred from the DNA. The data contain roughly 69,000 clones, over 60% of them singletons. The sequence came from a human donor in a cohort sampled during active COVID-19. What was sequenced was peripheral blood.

CDR3 nucleotides: TGTGCCACCCGCCGGGAGTACCAAGAGACCCAGTACTTC. This encodes CATRREYQETQYF. This chain uses TRBV5-4 with TRBJ2-5; possible D gene TRBD2, 6 bases. The V end was cut by 9 bases, the J end by 0 bases, with 12 bases between. The CDR3 is made up of 13 amino acids. Germline-derived CDR1 and CDR2 are SGHNT and YYREEE (reference sequence).